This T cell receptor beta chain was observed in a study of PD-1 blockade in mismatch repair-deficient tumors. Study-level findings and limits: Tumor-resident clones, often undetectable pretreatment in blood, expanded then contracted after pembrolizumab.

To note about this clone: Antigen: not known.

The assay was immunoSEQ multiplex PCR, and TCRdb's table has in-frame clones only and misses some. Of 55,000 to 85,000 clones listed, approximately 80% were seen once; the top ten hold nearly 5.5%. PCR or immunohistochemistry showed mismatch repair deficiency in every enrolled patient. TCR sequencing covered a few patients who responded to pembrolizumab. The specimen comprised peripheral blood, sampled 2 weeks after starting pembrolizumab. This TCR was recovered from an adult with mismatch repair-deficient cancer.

CDR3 sequence reads: CASSYGIAGGKETQYF. CDR3 bases: TGTGCCAGCAGTTACGGGATAGCGGGAGGGAAAGAGACCCAGTACTTC. This rearrangement joins TRBV6-5 to TRBJ2-5; 11 nucleotides line up with TRBD2. V trimming: 2 bases; J trimming: 3 bases; junction bases outside the gene matches: 5. The CDR3 runs 16 residues. CDR1 is MNHEY and CDR2 is SVGAGI in the germline V gene.